Presented here are 8 T cell receptor beta chains from one specimen sequenced in a study of T cell responses to AZD1222 COVID-19 vaccine. Some clones are missing from TCRdb's copy, which holds only in-frame ones; the method was immunoSEQ multiplex PCR. The profile covers under 150,000 clones, with approximately 89% appearing a single time and approximately 3% taken by the ten largest. The specimen comprised peripheral blood, sampled on day 0 of AZD1222 vaccination. Receptors were obtained from an adult in good health.

This clone was picked up one time. The chain couples TRBV5-1 to TRBJ1-1, with a tentative D call TRBD1 (5 bases). Germline loops: CDR1 SGHRS, CDR2 YFSETQ. This CDR3 comprises 14 residues. V lost 3 bases and J 2 bases, leaving 11 bases between the germline ends. The CDR3 bases are TGCGCCAGCAGCTACCGGGGACCAAACACTGAAGCTTTCTTT. Its translation: CASSYRGPNTEAFF.

The rearrangement joins TRBV5-6 to TRBJ2-5; 16 nucleotides align to TRBD2. Trimming at V came to 4 bases and at J to 5 bases, leaving 8 bases not matched to a gene. CDR3 length: 17 amino acids. In germline, CDR1 is SGHDT, CDR2 YYEEEE. CDR3 DNA sequence: TGTGCCAGCAGCGCAAACCCGGGACTAGCGGGAGGGGAGACCCAGTACTTC. Protein product: CASSANPGLAGGETQYF.

The chain uses TRBV4-2 and TRBJ1-6, with 9 bases that match TRBD1. CDR1 and CDR2 from the germline V gene are LGHNA and YNFKEQ. With V trimmed by 3 bases and J by 0 bases, 15 bases remained unmatched. This CDR3 spans 21 amino acids. The CDR3 loop reads CASSHRRATQGASSYNSPLHF. CDR3 in DNA: TGTGCCAGCAGCCACCGACGGGCCACACAGGGGGCGAGCTCCTATAATTCACCCCTCCACTTT.

This clone was recorded once. The chain links TRBV11-2 to TRBJ2-2, with D uncertain. Germline values: CDR1 SGHAT, CDR2 FQNNGV. V lost 2 bases and J 8 bases, leaving 15 bases between the germline ends. This CDR3 has 15 amino acids. The CDR3 region is CASSLISSPWGELFF. The DNA for the CDR3 is TGTGCCAGCAGCTTAATAAGCTCCCCCTGGGGGGAGCTGTTTTTT.

The CDR3 spells CASSPLAGVVKNIQYF. Written as DNA, the CDR3 is TGTGCCAGCAGTCCCCTAGCGGGAGTGGTCAAAAACATTCAGTACTTC. The J gene is TRBJ2-4, the V gene TRBV28; 10 nucleotides line up with TRBD2. Germline trimming cut 5 bases from V and 3 bases from J; bases unmatched to any gene: 7. Germline CDR1 is MDHEN and CDR2 is SYDVKM. This CDR3 is 16 amino acids long.

This clone has more than one count but fewer than ten. V usage is TRBV7-3 and J usage is TRBJ2-3, with a possible D match to TRBD2 (5 bases). The germline V gene has CDR1 SGHTA and CDR2 FQGTGA. CDR3 length: 16 amino acids. Trimming stripped 5 bases from V and 0 bases from J, with 15 bases between. The CDR3 reads CASSSFERTSTDTQYF. CDR3 coding DNA: TGTGCCAGCAGCAGCTTCGAGCGGACTAGCACAGATACGCAGTATTTT. Filled out from reference TRBV7-3 and TRBJ2-3, the complete variable domain reads GAGVSQTPSNKVTEKGKYVELRCDPISGHTALYWYRQSLGQGPEFLIYFQGTGAADDSGLPNDRFFAVRPEGSVSTLKIQRTERGDSAVYLCASSSFERTSTDTQYFGPGTRLTVL.

The V and J genes are TRBV4-1 and TRBJ1-6; D may be TRBD1 (5 bases). This CDR3 has 13 residues. Germline CDR1 reads MGHRA; CDR2 reads YSYEKL. V was shortened by 0 bases and J by 10 bases, with 7 bases between the two germline ends. The CDR3 coding sequence is TGCGCCAGCAGCCAAGAGGGGGAGTCACCCCTCCACTTT. It yields the protein CASSQEGESPLHF.

The chain recombines TRBV7-6 with TRBJ2-1; no reliable D call. Germline values: CDR1 SGHVS, CDR2 FNYEAQ. Trimming took off 1 base at V and 4 bases at J, with 11 bases between the two ends. The CDR3 length is 15 residues. The CDR3 protein is CASSLEGISYNEQFF. The CDR3 nucleotides read TGTGCCAGCAGCTTAGAGGGTATATCTTACAATGAGCAGTTCTTC.